The present T cell receptor (beta chain) was sequenced within a study of T cell responses to AZD1222 COVID-19 vaccine. This clone has a single count. Its specificity is unknown. Assay used: immunoSEQ multiplex PCR; TCRdb lists only in-frame clones, some missing. This sample has around 130,000 clones, with roughly 85% found just once. The germline V gene encodes CDR1 MNHEY and CDR2 SVGEGT. The CDR3 contains 11 residues. V lost 2 bases and J lost 6, with 2 bases in between. Study results and limitations: Only a handful of AZD1222 recipients were seropositive at baseline. Variant regions that are unmutated are reportedly the target of nearly half of spike-specific TCRs. Donors skewed white British and female; clonal diversity was possibly underestimated.

The input for sequencing was peripheral blood, taken on day 0 of AZD1222 vaccination. The clonotype originates from an adult in good health. V and J are TRBV6-2 or TRBV6-3 and TRBJ2-1, with D unresolved. CDR3 in DNA: TGTGCCAGCAGTTACCCCAATGAGCAGTTCTTC. Translating gives CASSYPNEQFF.